Below are 14 T cell receptor beta chains sequenced from a single sample in a study of vaccination effects on CD4 cells after COVID-19. Researchers isolated CD4+ T cells once approximately eleven days of culture had elapsed. Their recognized antigens are unknown. Method: immunoSEQ multiplex PCR; TCRdb's copy keeps in-frame clones and lacks some. In the table there are some 40,000 clones, 82% of which are singletons. Specimen: CD4+ T cells from PBMCs cultured without peptide, collected before COVID-19 vaccination. The receptors derive from a human donor who received a COVID-19 vaccine.

The chain carries TRBV10-3 and TRBJ2-5; 9 bases match TRBD1. V was pared by 4 bases and J by 3 bases, with 0 bases of the junction left unmatched. The CDR3 sequence is 13 residues long. In germline, CDR1 is ENHRY, CDR2 SYGVKD. The CDR3, as DNA: TGTGCCATCAGTGGGACAGGGGAAGAGACCCAGTACTTC. Protein: CAISGTGEETQYF.

The rearrangement links TRBV7-2 to TRBJ1-2, with 7 nucleotides matching TRBD1. Germline CDR1 is SGHTA and CDR2 is FQGNSA. The V and J ends lost 6 bases and 4 bases, in that order; junction bases with no gene match: 5. The CDR3 loop spans 13 amino acids. The CDR3, as DNA: TGTGCCAGCAGTCCGACAGGGTTCTATGGCTACACCTTC. As protein: CASSPTGFYGYTF.

Note on this clone: Compared with germline, one end of the junction differs, possibly owing to a read error. The chain recombines TRBV3-1 (or the pseudogene TRBV3-2) with TRBJ1-4; D is possibly TRBD1 (5 bases). The germline V gene has CDR1 LGHDT and CDR2 YNNKEL (reference sequence). The CDR3 has 12 amino acids. The CDR3 protein is CASSQGRTGRWF. CDR3 sequence (DNA): TGTGCCAGCAGCCAAGGTCGTACAGGACGGTGGTTT.

This clone appeared a single time. This chain joins TRBV18 and TRBJ2-7; a weak D match, TRBD1 (6 bases). The V end lost 3 bases, the J end lost 3 bases, and 15 bases lay between the germline ends. There are 15 residues in the CDR3. CDR1 KGHSH and CDR2 LQKENI come from the germline V gene. CDR3 region: CASSPGQIGGYEQYV. In DNA form, the CDR3 reads TGTGCCAGCTCACCGGGGCAGATAGGGGGCTACGAGCAGTACGTC.

The CDR3 reads CASSLTIHDYGYTF. The CDR3 DNA follows: TGTGCCAGCAGTTTGACGATTCATGATTATGGCTACACCTTC. The chain carries TRBV28 and TRBJ1-2; D is undetermined. Trimming left V 3 bases short and J 5 bases short, with 13 bases between. Looked up from germline, CDR1 is MDHEN and CDR2 is SYDVKM. The CDR3 extends over 14 amino acids.

V is TRBV7-9 and J is TRBJ1-1; 8 nucleotides align to TRBD1. The CDR3 loop spans 15 amino acids. The germline V gene encodes CDR1 SEHNR and CDR2 FQNEAQ (reference sequence). V lost 5 bases to trimming and J lost 1 base; unmatched junction nucleotides: 6. The CDR3 region is CASSDRGTGNTEAFF. CDR3 nucleotide sequence: TGTGCCAGCAGCGATAGAGGGACAGGGAACACTGAAGCTTTCTTT.

This clone occurred once. The V call is TRBV5-1, the J call TRBJ2-3; D is ambiguous. Trimming cost V 0 bases and J 0 bases, with 5 bases left between them. CDR3 length equals 14 residues. Germline CDR1 SGHRS, CDR2 YFSETQ. DNA of the CDR3: TGCGCCAGCAGCTTGGAGTTAAGCACAGATACGCAGTATTTT. Translated: CASSLELSTDTQYF.

This chain uses TRBV19 with TRBJ2-6; 8 bases agree with TRBD1. V shed 5 bases and J 5 bases; nucleotides not matched to a gene: 8. Germline loops: CDR1 LNHDA, CDR2 SQIVND (reference sequence). The CDR3 is made up of 16 amino acids. CDR3 region: CASSRRQGWRANVLTF. The CDR3 DNA reads TGTGCCAGTAGTCGACGACAGGGGTGGAGGGCCAACGTCCTGACTTTC.

Here the CDR3 reads CASSFTTTTNEKLFF. DNA of the CDR3: TGCGCCAGCAGTTTCACAACTACAACTAATGAAAAACTGTTTTTT. The rearrangement links TRBV5-1 to TRBJ1-4; D gene unclear. The V end was cut by 5 bases, the J end by 0 bases, with 11 bases between. The CDR3 runs to 15 residues. Germline loops: CDR1 SGHRS, CDR2 YFSETQ.

The rearrangement joins TRBV5-1 to TRBJ2-3; the match to TRBD2 covers 9 bases. This CDR3 is built from 14 residues. With V trimmed by 2 bases and J by 3 bases, 1 base remained unmatched. Looked up from germline, CDR1 is SGHRS and CDR2 is YFSETQ. DNA of the CDR3: TGCGCCAGCAGCTTTAGCGGGAGAACAGATACGCAGTATTTT. This translates into CASSFSGRTDTQYF.

The V call is TRBV28, the J call TRBJ1-2, with 7 positions matching TRBD1. CDR1 MDHEN and CDR2 SYDVKM come from the germline V gene. V lost 6 bases and J lost 2; bases outside the gene matches: 3. The CDR3 contains 13 residues. CDR3 region: CASSTGQNYGYTF. DNA for the CDR3: TGTGCCAGCAGCACGGGACAGAACTATGGCTACACCTTC.

V is TRBV12-3 or TRBV12-4 and J is TRBJ1-2; possibly TRBD1 for D (5 bases). V was clipped by 7 bases and J by 4 bases, with 13 bases between them. The length of the CDR3 is 13 residues. The CDR3 bases are TGTGCCAGCACCATTCGGGGGTTCTATGGCTACACCTTC. Translating gives CASTIRGFYGYTF.

The CDR3 here is CASSHGQGNTGELFF. For the CDR3, the DNA is TGTGCCAGCTCACACGGACAGGGGAACACCGGGGAGCTGTTTTTT. The rearrangement uses TRBV18 and TRBJ2-2, with 8 bases lining up with TRBD1. In germline, CDR1 is KGHSH, CDR2 LQKENI. The CDR3 extends over 15 amino acids. The junction had 2 bases not matched to a gene; V was cut back by 4 bases and J by 1 base.

The rearrangement links TRBV19 to TRBJ2-7; possibly TRBD1 or TRBD2 for D (5 bases each). The V end lost 7 bases, the J end lost 3 bases, and 13 bases lay between the germline ends. The CDR3 covers 13 residues. Looked up from germline, CDR1 is LNHDA and CDR2 is SQIVND (reference sequence). The CDR3 is CASTTQGVYEQYV. In DNA form, the CDR3 reads TGTGCCAGTACAACTCAGGGAGTCTACGAGCAGTACGTC.